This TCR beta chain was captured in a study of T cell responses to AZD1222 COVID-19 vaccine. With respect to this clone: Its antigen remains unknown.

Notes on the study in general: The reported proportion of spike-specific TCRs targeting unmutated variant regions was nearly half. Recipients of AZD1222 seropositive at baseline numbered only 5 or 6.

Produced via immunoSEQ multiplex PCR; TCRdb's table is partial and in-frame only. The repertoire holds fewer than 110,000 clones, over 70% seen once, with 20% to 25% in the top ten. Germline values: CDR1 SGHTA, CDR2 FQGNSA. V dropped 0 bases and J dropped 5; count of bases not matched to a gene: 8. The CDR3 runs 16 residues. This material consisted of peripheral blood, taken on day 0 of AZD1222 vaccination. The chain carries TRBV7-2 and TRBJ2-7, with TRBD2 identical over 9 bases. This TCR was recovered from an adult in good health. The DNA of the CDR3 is TGTGCCAGCAGCTTAGCGGTGGCTAGCGGGAAAGACGAGCAGTACTTC. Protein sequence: CASSLAVASGKDEQYF.